The 14 T cell receptor beta chains below come from one sample, sequenced in a study of CD8 T cells in ankylosing spondylitis. TCRdb re-analysed the 5' RACE reads in MiXCR, keeping a single row per CDR3 protein. The sample consists of 400,000 or so distinct CDR3 sequences, roughly a quarter of them appearing once. General study findings and limits: Seemingly characteristic of ankylosing spondylitis blood was a TCR beta motif consisting of several highly homologous variants.

These receptors have no identified antigens. Source material: blood, either unsorted or a sorted T cell fraction (not recorded which). The receptor source for this set is a male donor with ankylosing spondylitis.

V is TRBV24-1 and J is TRBJ2-2, with 7 bases lining up with TRBD2. The J segment lost 4 bases and the V segment lost 3 bases, leaving 1 base of the junction unmatched. CDR1 and CDR2 from the germline V gene are KGHDR and SFDVKD. The CDR3 has 14 residues. As DNA, the CDR3 is TGTGCCACCAGTGATCCGGGGGGCACCGGGGAGCTGTTTTTT. Its protein product is CATSDPGGTGELFF.

The chain combines TRBV29-1 with TRBJ1-1; the D is unclear. This CDR3 contains 12 residues. The V end lost 7 bases, the J end lost 1 base, and 10 bases lay between the germline ends. The germline CDR1 and CDR2 sequences are SQVTM and ANQGSEA. CDR3 sequence reads: CSGGRRNTEAFF. The CDR3 bases are TGCAGCGGAGGACGGAGGAACACTGAAGCTTTCTTT.

V is TRBV9 and J is TRBJ2-2, with 8 bases aligning to TRBD1. CDR1 and CDR2 (germline): SGDLS, YYNGEE. This CDR3 region has 15 residues. V trimming: 4 bases; J trimming: 1 base; junction bases outside the gene matches: 3. CDR3 region: CASSYGQGNTGELFF. The CDR3 coding sequence is TGTGCCAGCAGCTATGGACAGGGGAACACCGGGGAGCTGTTTTTT.

Comments on this clonotype: One end of the junction varies from germline; a read error may be responsible. The chain joins TRBV7-2 to TRBJ1-2; D gene uncertain. The CDR3 is 12 residues long. From germline, CDR1 is SGHTA and CDR2 FQGNSA. The DNA of the CDR3 is TGTGCCAGCAGCGTAGCGGACTATGGCTACACCTTC. Translated: CASSVADYGYTF.

The CDR3 reads CASKLTGELFF. Here the CDR3 DNA reads TGTGCCAGCAAGTTAACCGGGGAGCTGTTTTTT. The chain joins TRBV28 to TRBJ2-2; D unresolved. The CDR3 contains 11 residues. V shed 7 bases and J shed 5 bases, with 5 bases lying between them. Germline lookup yields CDR1 MDHEN and CDR2 SYDVKM.

The sample holds many counts of this clonotype. The V gene is TRBV21-1, the J gene TRBJ2-7. TRBV21-1 is shown as a pseudogene. This CDR3 region has 10 residues. CDR3 amino acids: CATVIYEQYF. CDR3 DNA sequence: TGTGCCACCGTTATCTACGAGCAGTACTTC.

In its sample, this clonotype was seen a few times. The chain uses TRBV3-1 and TRBJ2-5; D is unresolved. Germline CDR1 is LGHDT and CDR2 is YNNKEL (reference sequence). The V gene lost 2 bases and the J gene lost 1 base, with 11 bases spanning the gap. CDR3 length: 15 residues. The CDR3 DNA reads as TGTGCCAGCAGCCAAAGTCTGGCGGTCCAAGAGACCCAGTACTTC. The encoded protein is CASSQSLAVQETQYF.

In this sample, this clonotype turned up once. The V call is TRBV5-1, the J call TRBJ2-6, with no clear D. Germline CDR1 and CDR2: SGHRS and YFSETQ. Trimming removed 2 bases at V and 0 bases at J, with 9 bases between. CDR3 length: 16 amino acids. CDR3 sequence reads: CASSFDGYSGANVLTF. In DNA form, the CDR3 reads TGCGCCAGCAGCTTCGACGGGTACTCTGGGGCCAACGTCCTGACTTTC.

This chain connects TRBV20-1 to TRBJ1-4, with 9 bases that match TRBD1. Germline CDR1 reads DFQATT; CDR2 reads SNEGSKA (reference sequence). The CDR3 is made up of 13 amino acids. V gave up 6 bases and J gave up 5 bases; unmatched junction bases: 4. CDR3 region: CSAAGTGNEKLFF. CDR3 bases: TGCAGTGCGGCCGGGACAGGGAATGAAAAACTGTTTTTT.

This rearrangement joins TRBV5-5 to TRBJ1-1, with D maybe TRBD1 (5 bases). Looked up from germline, CDR1 is SGHKS and CDR2 is YYEKEE (reference sequence). V was pared by 4 bases and J by 5 bases, with 21 bases between. The CDR3 runs 16 residues. CDR3 in amino acids: CASSPATRFGGTEAFF. For the CDR3, the DNA is TGTGCCAGCAGCCCCGCCACGCGCTTCGGGGGAACTGAAGCTTTCTTT.

This chain connects TRBV15 to TRBJ2-1, with TRBD1 matching over 7 bases. The CDR3 covers 16 residues. The V gene end was trimmed by 0 bases and the J gene end by 5 bases; junction bases not matched to a gene: 7. Germline V lookup: CDR1 LNHNV, CDR2 YYDKDF (reference sequence). This chain's CDR3 is CATSRDLTGKDNEQFF. The CDR3 DNA follows: TGTGCCACCAGCAGAGATCTGACAGGGAAAGACAATGAGCAGTTCTTC.

This clonotype was picked up a small number of times. The chain carries TRBV5-1 and TRBJ2-6; no firm D call. CDR1 SGHRS and CDR2 YFSETQ come from the germline V gene. V gave up 2 bases and J gave up 0 bases, with 9 bases separating them. CDR3 size: 16 residues. The chain's CDR3 is CASSFAVSSGANVLTF. The CDR3, as DNA: TGCGCCAGCAGCTTCGCCGTTAGCTCTGGGGCCAACGTCCTGACTTTC.

This clonotype showed up just a few times. The chain links TRBV24-1 to TRBJ1-2, with 7 bases lining up with TRBD1. V lost 4 bases, J lost 4 bases, and 11 bases stayed unmatched. The CDR3 has 16 residues. Germline V gene lookup returns CDR1 KGHDR and CDR2 SFDVKD. CDR3 protein: CATSDPGNGQAYGYTF. CDR3 nucleotide sequence: TGTGCCACCAGTGACCCAGGCAATGGACAGGCCTATGGCTACACCTTC.

The CDR3 DNA reads as TGTGCCAGCTCTCCCGCCGGCGGGAGGTACACCGGGGAGCTGTTTTTT. Translating it yields CASSPAGGRYTGELFF. The chain joins TRBV18 to TRBJ2-2; 8 bases align to TRBD2. With V trimmed by 6 bases and J by 3 bases, 9 bases remained unmatched. The germline V gene encodes CDR1 KGHSH and CDR2 LQKENI. The CDR3 loop spans 16 amino acids. Filled out from reference TRBV18 and TRBJ2-2, the complete variable domain reads NAGVMQNPRHLVRRRGQEARLRCSPMKGHSHVYWYRQLPEEGLKFMVYLQKENIIDESGMPKERFSAEFPKEGPSILRIQQVVRGDSAAYFCASSPAGGRYTGELFFGEGSRLTVL.